One sample yielded the 11 T cell receptor beta chains listed below, sequenced in a study of T cells after yellow fever vaccination. TCRdb itself ran the 5' RACE reads through MiXCR, one entry per CDR3 protein. Of some 390,000 distinct CDR3 sequences in the sample, roughly 20% were seen once. The sequencing used PBMCs, collected before the yellow fever booster vaccination. Receptor source: a man aged 18 to 29 who received the YFV17D yellow fever vaccine.

This clonotype occurred a few times. This rearrangement joins TRBV5-5 to TRBJ2-7; D is ambiguous. V was clipped by 0 bases and J by 0 bases, with 10 bases between them. The CDR3 is made up of 15 amino acids. Germline CDR1 reads SGHKS; CDR2 reads YYEKEE (reference sequence). The CDR3 is CASSLEASVSYEQYV. CDR3 coding DNA: TGTGCCAGCAGCTTGGAGGCTTCGGTCTCCTACGAGCAGTACGTC.

The table lists this clonotype with a few counts. V is TRBV7-2 and J is TRBJ1-1; no reliable D call. The V gene's germline CDR1 is SGHTA and CDR2 FQGNSA. Trimming removed 5 bases from V and 7 bases from J, with 11 bases in between. The CDR3 consists of 12 residues. The CDR3 region is CASSRRPNEAFF. The CDR3 DNA follows: TGTGCCAGCAGCCGCCGCCCCAATGAAGCTTTCTTT.

The chain combines TRBV4-1 with TRBJ2-1; no clear D. Germline CDR1 is MGHRA and CDR2 is YSYEKL. This CDR3 is 15 amino acids long. Trimming took 5 bases from V and 9 from J, leaving 20 bases between them. CDR3 sequence reads: CASSYDRASVVEQFF. CDR3 coding DNA: TGCGCCAGCAGCTACGACCGGGCCTCGGTTGTTGAGCAGTTCTTC.

The rearrangement links TRBV18 to TRBJ1-2; D might be TRBD1 (5 bases). V was trimmed by 3 bases and J by 2 bases, leaving 16 bases between them. The CDR3 spans 16 residues. The germline V gene has CDR1 KGHSH and CDR2 LQKENI. CDR3: CASSPQGRGQNYGYTF. In nucleotides, the CDR3 is TGTGCCAGCTCACCGCAGGGCCGTGGGCAAAACTATGGCTACACCTTC.

The DNA for the CDR3 is TGCGCCAGCAGCCCAAGGCTGACGGGCTTCTCCTACGAGCAGTACTTC. Translated, it gives CASSPRLTGFSYEQYF. V and J are TRBV4-1 and TRBJ2-7; D is ambiguous. Germline V gene lookup returns CDR1 MGHRA and CDR2 YSYEKL. The length of the CDR3 is 16 residues. Trimming cost V 4 bases and J 0 bases, with 16 bases left between them.

The chain uses TRBV27 and TRBJ1-2; 7 bases agree with TRBD1. The CDR3 is made up of 15 amino acids. The V and J ends lost 6 bases and 0 bases, in that order; junction bases with no gene match: 7. The V gene's germline CDR1 is MNHEY and CDR2 SMNVEV (reference sequence). CDR3 amino acids: CASSITQGANYGYTF. The CDR3 bases are TGTGCCAGCAGCATTACCCAGGGGGCTAACTATGGCTACACCTTC.

Turning to this clonotype: Germline is not matched at one junction end, which may reflect a read error. The chain has TRBV6-5 and TRBJ2-7, with D unresolved. Germline CDR1 MNHEY, CDR2 SVGAGI. This CDR3 has 12 residues. The chain's CDR3 is CASSPTLYEKYF. In nucleotides, the CDR3 is TGTGCCAGCAGCCCAACCTTGTACGAGAAGTACTTC.

This chain joins TRBV9 and TRBJ2-5; D gene uncertain. Germline CDR1 SGDLS, CDR2 YYNGEE. The V end lost 0 bases, the J end lost 1 base, and 7 bases lay between the germline ends. This CDR3 comprises 14 residues. CDR3 protein: CASSVGPSQETQYF. CDR3 nucleotides: TGTGCCAGCAGCGTAGGTCCTTCCCAAGAGACCCAGTACTTC.

This chain connects TRBV4-3 to TRBJ1-2; D is perhaps TRBD1 (6 bases). Trimming removed 3 bases at V and 6 bases at J, with 14 bases between. Germline CDR1 is LGHNA and CDR2 is YSLEER. The CDR3 runs 14 residues. The CDR3 DNA follows: TGCGCCAGCAGCCATAATACGGGGGGCGATGGCTACACCTTC. It yields the protein CASSHNTGGDGYTF.

V gene TRBV6-2 or TRBV6-3 combines with J gene TRBJ1-4; 10 bases map to TRBD1. The germline gives CDR1 MNHEY, CDR2 SVGEGT. J was trimmed by 8 bases and V by 6 bases; bases with no gene match: 15. The CDR3 contains 17 residues. The CDR3 sequence is CASRHLLPGQGTEKLFF. The CDR3 DNA is TGTGCCAGCAGACACCTCTTACCGGGACAGGGGACCGAAAAACTGTTTTTT.

This clonotype has a handful of counts. The chain is built from TRBV6-1 and TRBJ1-2; D gene unclear. Germline V CDR1 and CDR2: MNHNS, SASEGT. V lost 3 bases and J lost 8, with 13 bases in between. CDR3 size: 13 residues. CDR3 protein: CASSDPTIWGYTF. CDR3 sequence (DNA): TGTGCCAGCAGTGATCCAACTATATGGGGCTACACCTTC.